This T cell receptor beta chain was identified during a study of blood T cell repertoires in COVID-19. As for the study in general: Samples came from the United States, Italy and Spain, spanning acute and convalescent COVID-19. PBMCs, B-cell-depleted T cells, or T cells provided the cDNA or gDNA that made up the material.

Per the study methods: Amplified reference gene primers provided the basis for estimating nucleated cell counts. Measured with immunoSEQ multiplex PCR; TCRdb has only the in-frame clones, and not every one. The D gene and trimming were derived from the DNA, and the V and J assignments and clone size from that table. The sample lists approximately 150,000 clones; roughly 88% were seen once. Germline CDR1 is MNHEY and CDR2 is SVGAGI. Trimming cost V 3 bases and J 10 bases; bases outside gene matches: 10. The CDR3 consists of 15 residues. The receptor comes from a man aged 55-75 years with active or convalescent COVID-19. The chain joins TRBV6-5 to TRBJ2-1; 9 bases match TRBD2. Sequencing input: peripheral blood. DNA of the CDR3: TGTGCCAGCAGTTATCCTAGCGGGGTGAAGGGGGAGCAGTTCTTC. The encoded protein is CASSYPSGVKGEQFF.